This TCR beta chain was documented in a study of cytomegalovirus exposure and HLA in healthy donors (dated by TCRdb to about 2017). Describing the broader study: According to a later analysis, one platform produced both the approximately 110 validation repertoires and the 666 repertoires of the first cohort. The study aimed to test whether cataloging public T cell receptors could reveal signatures of past pathogen exposure. In addition to the first cohort of 666 subjects, a separate validation cohort of approximately 120 different subjects was used. To predict cytomegalovirus infection status, the study brought together high-throughput TCR immunosequencing, statistical association of individual TCRs with disease status, and machine learning. Paper-wide results and their limitations: All 120 or so repertoires were used to score co-occurrence in the validation cohort in a later analysis, because that analysis had no HLA typing for the cohort. While some public TCRs were present in many individuals, most TCR sequences turned up only very rarely across donors. The authors suggested that the approach could potentially be extended to other disease states and immunological phenotypes. A total of fewer than 200 TCR beta chains were listed by the study as associated with cytomegalovirus. In vitro tests confirmed that a few of the cytomegalovirus-associated TCR beta chains recognize cytomegalovirus antigens. In a later analysis, TCRs clustered in the first cohort were found to also tend to co-occur in the roughly 120 validation repertoires, with 85% to 95% of cluster scores above 0. In both the original and validation cohorts, the classifier was reported to diagnose cytomegalovirus status with high specificity and sensitivity.

This clone was seen repeatedly, ten times or more. There is no known antigen for this receptor. No base qualities exist here, and no much larger clone lies one base off it. Libraries were prepared through the immunoSEQ multiplex PCR assay. The published analysis was carried out like this. A statistical classification framework was developed to diagnose cytomegalovirus status using the catalog of TCR beta chain sequences. Entries here come from immuneACCESS through TCRdb and include only in-frame sequences with V and J called. Some clones fail to appear in such tables; in the studies checked, an unresolved V gene covers under half of the shortfall, and the cause of the remainder is unknown. V, J and clone size reflect that table, while D and trimming were determined from the DNA. Within this sample are over 150,000 clones, with 80% to 90% of them counted one time only. Of the sample, around 24% is held by the ten largest clones.

Counted from cysteine to phenylalanine, this CDR3 has 14 amino acids. Just CDR3 DNA is preserved here, 42 bases in frame from base 1. Reading the germline V gene (reference sequence) gives CDR1 MNHEY and CDR2 SMNVEV. V is cut by 7 bases and J by 4 bases, and the space between the germline ends is 15 bases. Donors formed part of the validation cohort, which comprised 120 subjects and was distinct from the first cohort of fewer than 750 subjects. Sequenced sample: PBMCs. The V and J genes are TRBV27 and TRBJ2-3; perhaps TRBD2 is the D gene, with 6 bases matching. This receptor was obtained from a man in his late teens or twenties in good health and CMV-seropositive. The CDR3 region: CASTLSAGSDTQYF. The DNA reads TGTGCCAGCACCTTGTCGGCGGGGTCAGATACGCAGTATTTT.